The sequence of this T cell receptor beta chain was determined in a study of T-cell reconstitution after alpha-beta-depleted transplantation in children. For TCRbeta, the library was prepared with unique molecular identifiers. TCRdb used MiXCR to reprocess the PCR reads, holding one entry per CDR3 protein. The repertoire holds 220,000 or so distinct CDR3 sequences, with 6.5% to 9% as singletons. Whole-study findings and limits: A year post-transplant, T-cell counts and diversity derived mostly from newly produced T cells. Several hundred expanded graft clones reportedly were the source of alpha-beta T cells about two months after transplant. Several patients had high TCRbeta diversity at day 60; it came from surviving recipient T cells and thymic progenitors.

This clonotype was counted ten times or more. The antigen is unknown. Germline assignment: CDR1 MNHNS and CDR2 SASEGT. This CDR3 has 15 residues. The trim removed 6 bases at V and 6 bases at J, leaving 12 bases unmatched. The chain is built from TRBV6-1 and TRBJ1-2; TRBD1 matches at 8 bases. Sequencing was performed on PBMCs, mostly from graft donor cells, taken 180 days after TCRalphabeta/CD19-depleted stem cell transplant. The source is a male patient younger than 18 who had a stem cell transplant for acute lymphoblastic leukemia, so the T cells may come from the graft donor. CDR3 protein: CASRGVQGAPDGYTF. In DNA form, the CDR3 reads TGTGCCAGCAGGGGGGTTCAGGGGGCCCCGGATGGCTACACCTTC.